This TCR beta chain was captured in a study of T cells after yellow fever vaccination. This clonotype has a count of ten or more. Its antigen is currently unknown. TCRdb used MiXCR to reprocess the 5' RACE reads, holding one entry per CDR3 protein. The data contain 150,000 to 200,000 distinct CDR3 sequences, approximately 11% of them singletons. Per germline, CDR1 MGHRA and CDR2 YSYEKL. V lost 0 bases, J lost 11 bases, and 6 bases stayed unmatched. There are 15 residues in the CDR3. General observations from the study: A small proportion of clonotypes was detected in both the CD4 and CD8 compartments.

V gene TRBV4-1 combines with J gene TRBJ1-6; TRBD1 matches 8 bases. Here the sequenced sample was CD8+ T cells sorted from PBMCs, taken 15 days after the yellow fever booster vaccination. The clonotype was recovered from a young man who received the YFV17D yellow fever vaccine. This CDR3 reads CASSQDVQGDPPLHF. Here the CDR3 DNA reads TGCGCCAGCAGCCAAGATGTACAGGGGGATCCACCCCTCCACTTT.